Following are 6 T cell receptor beta chains from one sample sequenced in a study of cytomegalovirus exposure and HLA in healthy donors. The PCR ran on 60 Vbeta and 13 Jbeta primers. Sequencing used immunoSEQ multiplex PCR; TCRdb keeps in-frame clones, though not all of them. The repertoire has some 170,000 clones, 60% to 85% of them found once; the top ten carry about 3%. The material sequenced was PBMCs. These receptor sequences come from a male donor in good health and CMV-seronegative.

V and J are TRBV6-5 and TRBJ2-1; D perhaps matches TRBD1 (6 bases). The CDR3 runs 15 residues. The germline V gene has CDR1 MNHEY and CDR2 SVGAGI. V was trimmed by 6 bases and J by 8 bases, leaving 20 bases between them. The CDR3 loop is CASSQRMDSRYEQFF. The CDR3 nucleotides are TGTGCCAGCAGCCAAAGAATGGACAGCCGCTATGAGCAGTTCTTC.

This chain connects TRBV18 to TRBJ1-1, with a weak D call TRBD1 (5 bases). V was shortened by 6 bases and J by 7 bases, with 18 bases between the two germline ends. Germline-derived CDR1 and CDR2 are KGHSH and LQKENI. CDR3 size: 14 residues. CDR3 sequence: CASSPTDQYSEAFF. CDR3 DNA: TGTGCCAGCTCTCCGACAGACCAATATAGTGAAGCTTTCTTT.

This chain links TRBV10-3 with TRBJ1-4; 7 positions match TRBD1. CDR3 length: 15 residues. The trim removed 0 bases at V and 7 bases at J, leaving 5 bases unmatched. Looked up from germline, CDR1 is ENHRY and CDR2 is SYGVKD. CDR3 sequence (DNA): TGTGCCATCAGTGAGTCGCAAACAGGGGTTGAAAAACTGTTTTTT. It specifies CAISESQTGVEKLFF.

V is TRBV19 and J is TRBJ2-1; 8 bases align to TRBD2. This CDR3 has 16 residues. CDR1 is LNHDA, CDR2 SQIVND, per germline (reference sequence). Trimming cost V 2 bases and J 3 bases; bases outside gene matches: 6. This chain's CDR3 is CASSISGLAVYNEQFF. As DNA, the CDR3 is TGTGCCAGTAGTATAAGCGGACTAGCAGTCTACAATGAGCAGTTCTTC.

This chain uses TRBV28 with TRBJ1-4; 9 nucleotides line up with TRBD1. Germline CDR1 MDHEN, CDR2 SYDVKM. The CDR3 is 15 amino acids. V gave up 5 bases and J gave up 7 bases; unmatched junction bases: 8. CDR3 sequence: CASSPGDRAAEKLFF. The CDR3 DNA is TGTGCCAGCAGTCCAGGGGACAGGGCAGCTGAAAAACTGTTTTTT.

In DNA form, the CDR3 reads TGTGCCAGCCTAGCGGGGGGGCGGAATGAGCAGTTCTTC. This encodes CASLAGGRNEQFF. This sequence joins TRBV18 and TRBJ2-1, with 12 bases that match TRBD2. The CDR3 contains 13 residues. Germline CDR1 KGHSH, CDR2 LQKENI. The junction had 3 bases not matched to a gene; V was cut back by 8 bases and J by 7 bases.